This entry features one TCR beta chain sequence. The antigen remains undetermined. Profiled with immunoSEQ multiplex PCR; TCRdb holds only in-frame clones, not every one. This sample has some 1,100 clones, with around 25% found just once. Germline CDR1 and CDR2: SGHRS and YFSETQ. Between the trimmed V and J ends, which lost 1 base and 7 bases, there was a span of 12 bases. CDR3 length: 14 amino acids. The sample originates from a study of T cells in localized non-small cell lung cancer. Broader study findings: Sequencing was limited to one tumor region, leaving the possibility of heterogeneity open. Measurement of T cell clonality placed uninvolved adjacent lung highest, above the level in tumor.

This sequence joins TRBV5-1 and TRBJ2-1; D unclear. The sequence was obtained from a male donor at least 60 years old with stage I lung adenocarcinoma. This specimen consisted of normal lung tissue next to the tumor, obtained before any cancer treatment. CDR3 residues: CASSLQSTENEQFF. The CDR3 DNA reads TGCGCCAGCAGCTTGCAAAGTACCGAGAATGAGCAGTTCTTC.